This T cell receptor (beta chain) was sequenced for a study of shared clonotypes between healthy human individuals. The study, taken as a whole, reports: Donors were few, which limited the genetic and exposure-history diversity represented.

As to this clone: Antigen specificity is unknown.

Germline V gene lookup returns CDR1 KGHSH and CDR2 LQKENI. Trimming stripped 1 base from V and 8 bases from J, with 15 bases between. This CDR3 region has 15 residues. This was a deep-level run. Only in-frame clones appear in the TCRdb table, and some are missing; sequencing was by immunoSEQ multiplex PCR. The table includes about 640,000 clones, about three quarters detected once. Sequencing input: memory CD4+ T cells sorted from blood. The subset is: CD45RA-negative fraction. The sequence came from a woman in her 30s in good health. This chain joins TRBV18 and TRBJ2-4; D may correspond to TRBD1 or TRBD2 (5 bases each). The CDR3 region has the DNA TGTGCCAGCTCACCACGAGGGACCGGCGGGTACATTCAGTACTTC. Translating gives CASSPRGTGGYIQYF.